This T cell receptor beta chain came from a study of T cells in Graves' hyperthyroidism and ophthalmopathy. The study, taken as a whole, reports: Blood shared most expanded thyroid clonotypes above 0.001. Ophthalmopathy cases were set apart from stable hyperthyroidism by a 13 V-J model.

There were TCR beta CDR3 regions amplified from RNA transcripts. The TCR CDR3 first-round RT-PCR relied on the HTBI primer set. TCRdb re-analysed the multiplex PCR reads in MiXCR, keeping a single row per CDR3 protein. The table records fewer than 350,000 distinct CDR3 sequences, 13% to 15% of them present only once. The study enrolled patients aged 18 to 65 with newly diagnosed hyperthyroidism of under 2 months' duration. Every diagnosis used clinical symptoms, serum thyroxine and TRAb, thyroid ultrasound and orbital computed tomography. The CDR3 is 14 residues long. The germline V gene encodes CDR1 SGHTA and CDR2 FQGTGA. Trimming cost V 5 bases and J 5 bases, with 13 bases left between them. Comment on this clonotype: As yet, its antigen is unknown.

The TCR originated in a woman in her fifties or sixties with Graves' hyperthyroidism that later progressed to Graves' ophthalmopathy. The chain carries TRBV7-3 and TRBJ2-1, with D perhaps TRBD2 (5 bases). The sample was blood. CDR3 region: CASSPRLTDNEQFF. The CDR3 DNA reads as TGTGCCAGCAGCCCCCGACTAACAGACAATGAGCAGTTCTTC.